This entry describes one T cell receptor beta chain. This entry belongs to a study of control samples from healthy donors and cancer patients. The CDR3 spans 13 residues. Between the trimmed V and J ends, which lost 4 bases and 6 bases, there was a span of 12 bases. Germline CDR1 SEHNR, CDR2 FQNEAQ (reference sequence). TCRdb keeps only in-frame clones here, not all; method: immunoSEQ multiplex PCR. The sample includes 90,000 to 150,000 clones, 80% to 90% seen only once; the top ten take about an eighth. J is TRBJ1-1 and V is TRBV7-9, with D unresolved. The source of this sequence is a man aged 25 to 40 in good health. Sequencing was done on a sample of blood. CDR3 in DNA: TGTGCCAGCAGCTGGATGGGCTGGGCTGAAGCTTTCTTT. Its translation is CASSWMGWAEAFF.